Listed below are T cell receptor beta chains from one sample, sequenced in a study of cytomegalovirus exposure and HLA in healthy donors. Data came from immunoSEQ multiplex PCR; TCRdb stores just in-frame clones and leaves some out. The data show 150,000 to 200,000 clones, 77% seen once. Sequencing was done on a sample of PBMCs. The receptors were gathered from a woman aged 35 to 49 in good health and CMV-seropositive. Both conserved end residues are part of each CDR3. D genes are given only for firm matches. The listing skips clone size in some rows; elsewhere it reads once, few, many or a size class.

V gene	D gene	clone size	J gene	CDR3 protein	CDR3 DNA
TRBV30	-	-	TRBJ1-4	CAWSVRSGGGKLFF	TGTGCCTGGAGTGTTAGGTCCGGGGGAGGAAAACTGTTTTTT
TRBV18	TRBD1	-	TRBJ2-1	CASSSGTGSGNEQFF	TGTGCCAGCTCATCAGGGACAGGGAGTGGAAATGAGCAGTTCTTC
TRBV15	-	-	TRBJ1-1	CATSSLQAGMNTEAFF	TGTGCCACCAGCAGTCTCCAGGCAGGGATGAACACTGAAGCTTTCTTT
TRBV7-6	TRBD1	few	TRBJ1-5	CASSRQGAGQPQHF	TGTGCCAGCAGCCGACAGGGGGCTGGGCAGCCCCAGCATTTT
TRBV7-9	-	-	TRBJ2-5	CASTLAGANQETQYF	TGTGCCAGCACCCTAGCTGGGGCGAACCAAGAGACCCAGTACTTC
TRBV5-1	-	-	TRBJ2-3	CASSSPVGTDTQYF	TGCGCCAGCAGCTCCCCGGTCGGGACAGATACGCAGTATTTT
TRBV15	TRBD2	-	TRBJ2-1	CATSRVTSGRYNEQFF	TGTGCCACCAGCAGGGTGACTAGCGGAAGATACAATGAGCAGTTCTTC
TRBV5-1	-	-	TRBJ2-5	CASSAALSGQETQYF	TGCGCCAGCAGCGCCGCTTTGAGCGGCCAAGAGACCCAGTACTTC
TRBV9	-	-	TRBJ2-3	CASSVALSHTDTQYF	TGTGCCAGCAGCGTAGCTCTTAGCCACACAGATACGCAGTATTTT
TRBV6-5	TRBD2	few	TRBJ2-7	CASSYSVSGRVYEQYF	TGTGCCAGCAGTTACTCGGTGAGCGGGAGAGTCTACGAGCAGTACTTC